The 5 T cell receptor beta chains listed next were all sequenced from one sample in a study of blood T cell repertoires in COVID-19. Repertoires were generated with immunoSEQ multiplex PCR, while TCRdb's copy carries only in-frame clones and drops some. The sample has 250,000 to 300,000 clones, around 86% seen once. Sequencing input: peripheral blood. The receptors were sampled from a man aged 50-59 years with acute or convalescent COVID-19.

J is TRBJ2-2 and V is TRBV24-1; tentatively, D is TRBD1 (7 bases). V lost 8 bases to trimming and J lost 3 bases, with 15 bases between them. Germline CDR1 and CDR2: KGHDR and SFDVKD. There are 15 residues in the CDR3. CDR3 nucleotide sequence: TGTGCCACCATGGGTGGCAGGGGGGACACCGGGGAGCTGTTTTTT. Translated: CATMGGRGDTGELFF.

The chain's CDR3 is CASSASGGTDTQYF. CDR3 sequence (DNA): TGTGCCAGCAGCGCCAGCGGGGGCACAGATACGCAGTATTTT. The chain has TRBV7-9 and TRBJ2-3; 7 positions agree with TRBD2. The CDR3 length is 14 residues. V shed 5 bases, J shed 1 base, and the junction held 3 bases outside the gene matches. Germline CDR1 SEHNR, CDR2 FQNEAQ (reference sequence).

The chain combines TRBV5-8 with TRBJ1-4; D remains ambiguous. Trimming stripped 4 bases from V and 5 bases from J, with 12 bases between. Germline V CDR1 and CDR2: SGHTS, YDEGEE. This CDR3 has 14 residues. This CDR3 reads CASSLSGRNEKLFF. CDR3 nucleotides: TGTGCCAGCAGCCTGTCGGGGAGGAATGAAAAACTGTTTTTT.

This chain joins TRBV6-5 and TRBJ1-5; D is unresolved. Germline-derived CDR1 and CDR2 are MNHEY and SVGAGI. The CDR3 runs to 14 residues. V lost 2 bases, J lost 7 bases, and 12 bases lay in between. CDR3 residues: CASSYEQSGQPQHF. Here the CDR3 DNA reads TGTGCCAGCAGTTACGAACAAAGCGGCCAGCCCCAGCATTTT.

This chain joins TRBV5-4 and TRBJ2-3, with D perhaps matching TRBD2 (6 bases). The CDR3 consists of 14 residues. Germline lookup yields CDR1 SGHNT and CDR2 YYREEE (reference sequence). V was pared by 3 bases and J by 2 bases, with 10 bases between. In nucleotides, the CDR3 is TGTGCCAGCAGCTCGACTAGACTCACAGATACGCAGTATTTT. Its protein product is CASSSTRLTDTQYF.